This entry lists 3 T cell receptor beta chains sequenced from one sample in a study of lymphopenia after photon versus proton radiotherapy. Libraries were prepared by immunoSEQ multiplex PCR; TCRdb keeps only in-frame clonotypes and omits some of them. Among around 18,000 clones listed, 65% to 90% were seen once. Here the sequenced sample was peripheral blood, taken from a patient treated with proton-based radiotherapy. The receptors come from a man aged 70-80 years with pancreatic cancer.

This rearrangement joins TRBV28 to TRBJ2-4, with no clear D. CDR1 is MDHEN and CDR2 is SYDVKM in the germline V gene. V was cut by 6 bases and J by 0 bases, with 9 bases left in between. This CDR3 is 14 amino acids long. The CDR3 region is CASRAEVAKNIQYF. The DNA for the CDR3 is TGTGCCAGCAGAGCAGAGGTAGCCAAAAACATTCAGTACTTC.

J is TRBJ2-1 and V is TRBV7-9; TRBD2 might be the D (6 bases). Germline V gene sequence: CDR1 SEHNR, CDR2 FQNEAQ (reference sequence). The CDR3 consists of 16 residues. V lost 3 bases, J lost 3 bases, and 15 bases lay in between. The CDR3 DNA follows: TGTGCCAGCAGCTTCCGACAGCGGACTAACTACAATGAGCAGTTCTTC. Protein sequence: CASSFRQRTNYNEQFF.

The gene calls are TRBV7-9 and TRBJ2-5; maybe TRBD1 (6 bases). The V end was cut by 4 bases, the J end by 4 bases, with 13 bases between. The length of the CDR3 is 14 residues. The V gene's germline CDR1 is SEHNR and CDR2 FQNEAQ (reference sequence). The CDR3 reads CASSSPTGPETQYF. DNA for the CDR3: TGTGCCAGCAGCTCACCCACAGGGCCAGAGACCCAGTACTTC.